This is a list of T cell receptor beta chains from one sample in a study of shared clonotypes between healthy human individuals. Repertoires were generated with immunoSEQ multiplex PCR, while TCRdb's copy carries only in-frame clones and drops some. Counted here are fewer than 1.6 million clones, around 98.5% occurring once; the ten biggest clones make up about 0.35%. The sample was naive CD4+ T cells sorted from blood. These receptors all stem from a man under 40 in good health. Each CDR3 is given with its conserved first and last residue. D genes are given only for firm matches. Not every row has a clone size; where given, it reads once, few, many or a size class.

V gene: TRBV5-1; clone size: .; D gene: .; J gene: TRBJ2-3; CDR3 protein: CASSLVVPSTDTQYF; CDR3 DNA: TGCGCCAGCAGCTTGGTTGTACCAAGCACAGATACGCAGTATTTT
V gene: TRBV5-4; clone size: .; D gene: .; J gene: TRBJ2-1; CDR3 protein: CAATITESDEQFF; CDR3 DNA: TGTGCCGCAACGATTACGGAGAGCGATGAGCAGTTCTTC
V gene: TRBV6-6; clone size: .; D gene: TRBD1; J gene: TRBJ1-1; CDR3 protein: CASSYTQGVLQGEAFF; CDR3 DNA: TGTGCCAGCAGTTACACGCAGGGGGTATTACAGGGTGAAGCTTTCTTT
V gene: TRBV30; clone size: once; D gene: .; J gene: TRBJ1-1; CDR3 protein: CAWSPAGTEAFF; CDR3 DNA: TGTGCCTGGAGCCCCGCAGGGACTGAAGCTTTCTTT
V gene: TRBV28; clone size: .; D gene: TRBD1; J gene: TRBJ1-2; CDR3 protein: CASSRTGVYGYTF; CDR3 DNA: TGTGCCAGCAGTAGGACAGGGGTCTATGGCTACACCTTC
V gene: TRBV18; clone size: .; D gene: .; J gene: TRBJ1-1; CDR3 protein: CASSPIPDKNTEAFF; CDR3 DNA: TGTGCCAGCTCACCAATCCCGGACAAGAACACTGAAGCTTTCTTT
V gene: TRBV30; clone size: .; D gene: .; J gene: TRBJ1-1; CDR3 protein: CAWSTTGTEAFF; CDR3 DNA: TGTGCCTGGAGTACCACGGGTACTGAAGCTTTCTTT
V gene: TRBV5-6; clone size: .; D gene: TRBD2; J gene: TRBJ2-7; CDR3 protein: CASSLPGLATYEQYF; CDR3 DNA: TGTGCCAGCAGCTTGCCTGGACTAGCGACCTACGAGCAGTACTTC
V gene: TRBV28; clone size: .; D gene: .; J gene: TRBJ1-5; CDR3 protein: CASSLLTGRGQHF; CDR3 DNA: TGTGCCAGCAGTTTGCTGACAGGACGGGGCCAGCATTTT
V gene: TRBV27; clone size: .; D gene: .; J gene: TRBJ2-1; CDR3 protein: CASSLYTPGRSYNEQFF; CDR3 DNA: TGTGCCAGCAGTTTATATACACCGGGGAGGTCCTACAATGAGCAGTTCTTC
V gene: TRBV19; clone size: .; D gene: .; J gene: TRBJ2-7; CDR3 protein: CASSPRGGIMRHEQYF; CDR3 DNA: TGTGCCAGTAGTCCCCGAGGGGGGATCATGAGGCACGAGCAGTACTTC
V gene: TRBV10-2; clone size: .; D gene: .; J gene: TRBJ2-7; CDR3 protein: CASSESSYEQYF; CDR3 DNA: TGCGCCAGCAGTGAGTCAAGCTACGAGCAGTACTTC
V gene: TRBV9; clone size: .; D gene: .; J gene: TRBJ2-7; CDR3 protein: CASSVGSSSYEQYF; CDR3 DNA: TGTGCCAGCAGCGTAGGGTCTAGCTCCTACGAGCAGTACTTC
V gene: TRBV19; clone size: once; D gene: .; J gene: TRBJ2-2; CDR3 protein: CASTSPGQPTNTGELFF; CDR3 DNA: TGTGCCAGTACCTCCCCTGGGCAGCCTACGAACACCGGGGAGCTGTTTTTT
V gene: TRBV7-9; clone size: .; D gene: TRBD2; J gene: TRBJ2-1; CDR3 protein: CASSLTGLAGGIEQFF; CDR3 DNA: TGTGCCAGCAGCTTAACGGGACTAGCGGGAGGGATTGAGCAGTTCTTC